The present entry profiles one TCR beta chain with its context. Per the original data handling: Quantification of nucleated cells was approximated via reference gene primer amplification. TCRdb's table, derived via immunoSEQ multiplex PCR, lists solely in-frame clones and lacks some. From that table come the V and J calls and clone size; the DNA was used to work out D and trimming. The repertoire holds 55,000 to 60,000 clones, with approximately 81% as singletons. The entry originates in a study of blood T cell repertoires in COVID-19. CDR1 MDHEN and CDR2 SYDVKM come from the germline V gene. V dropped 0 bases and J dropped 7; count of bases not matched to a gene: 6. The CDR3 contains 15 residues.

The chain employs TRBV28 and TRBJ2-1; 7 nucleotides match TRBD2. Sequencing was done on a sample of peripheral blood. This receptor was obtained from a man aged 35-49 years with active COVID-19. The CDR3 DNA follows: TGTGCCAGCAGTTTATGGGGGGAGGGCCGAAATGAGCAGTTCTTC. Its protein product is CASSLWGEGRNEQFF.